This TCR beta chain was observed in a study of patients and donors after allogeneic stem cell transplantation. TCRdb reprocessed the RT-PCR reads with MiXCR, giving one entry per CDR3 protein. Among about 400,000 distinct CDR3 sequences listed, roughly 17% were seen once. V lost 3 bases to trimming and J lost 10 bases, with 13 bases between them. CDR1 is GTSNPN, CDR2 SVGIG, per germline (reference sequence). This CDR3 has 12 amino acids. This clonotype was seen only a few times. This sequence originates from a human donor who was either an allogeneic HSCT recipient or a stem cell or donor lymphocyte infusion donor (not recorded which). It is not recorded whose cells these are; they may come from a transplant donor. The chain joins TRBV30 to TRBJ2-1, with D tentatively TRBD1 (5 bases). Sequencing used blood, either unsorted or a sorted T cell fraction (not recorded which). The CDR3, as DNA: TGTGCCTGGAGCCCTCAGGGCCACGAGCAGTTCTTC. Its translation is CAWSPQGHEQFF.